The rows below give T cell receptor beta chains drawn from one sample of a study of Ad26.COV2.S vaccination and SARS-CoV-2 variants. TCRdb keeps only in-frame clones here, not all; method: immunoSEQ multiplex PCR. Found here are about 390,000 clones, approximately 86% of them singletons; the top ten hold approximately 3.7%. The sample consisted of peripheral blood, taken in a trial of Ad26.COV2.S vaccine versus placebo. The origin of the receptors is a person between 18 and 59 years old who received the Ad26.COV2.S COVID-19 vaccine or a placebo. Both conserved end residues are part of each CDR3. D genes are given only for firm matches. The size field is filled for only some rows; it gives once, few, many or a size class.

>.|TRBV7-8|.|TRBJ1-5
CASSSSPRGAGGQPQHF
TGTGCCAGCAGCTCCAGCCCCCGGGGGGCGGGGGGTCAGCCCCAGCATTTT
>.|TRBV25-1|TRBD1|TRBJ1-1
CASRTGASEAFF
TGTGCCAGCAGAACAGGGGCGTCTGAAGCTTTCTTT
>.|TRBV5-5|.|TRBJ2-3
CASSLAPGDTQYF
TGTGCCAGCAGCTTGGCCCCCGGGGATACGCAGTATTTT
>.|TRBV27|.|TRBJ1-1
CASSLAGTNTEAFF
TGTGCCAGCAGTTTAGCGGGGACGAACACTGAAGCTTTCTTT
>.|TRBV7-2|.|TRBJ2-3
CASSSPDTGSQYF
TGTGCCAGCAGCTCCCCCGACACGGGGTCGCAGTATTTT
>.|TRBV18|.|TRBJ1-2
CASSPTERDGYTF
TGTGCCAGCTCGCCGACAGAAAGGGATGGCTACACCTTC
>.|TRBV6-5|.|TRBJ2-7
CASSHGDAYEQYF
TGTGCCAGCAGTCACGGCGATGCCTACGAGCAGTACTTC
>.|TRBV15|TRBD1|TRBJ2-6
CATSRGQTSGANVLTF
TGTGCCACCAGCAGGGGACAGACCTCTGGGGCCAACGTCCTGACTTTC
>.|TRBV5-4|.|TRBJ2-2
CASSLALTRDPGELFF
TGTGCCAGCAGCTTGGCCCTAACCCGGGACCCCGGGGAGCTGTTTTTT
>once|TRBV27|.|TRBJ1-1
CASSLVKETEAFF
TGTGCCAGCAGTCTCGTCAAGGAGACTGAAGCTTTCTTT
>.|TRBV7-2|.|TRBJ2-7
CASSLGSWRGPRSYEQYF
TGTGCCAGCAGCTTAGGCTCCTGGCGGGGGCCTCGCTCCTACGAGCAGTACTTC
>.|TRBV19|.|TRBJ2-1
CASRTAYNEQFF
TGTGCCAGCCGGACAGCCTACAATGAGCAGTTCTTC
>.|TRBV18|.|TRBJ1-5
CASSPTGQNQPQHF
TGTGCCAGCTCACCAACGGGACAAAATCAGCCCCAGCATTTT
>once|TRBV11-2|.|TRBJ1-1
CASSLDRASGAFF
TGTGCCAGCAGCTTAGACAGGGCAAGCGGAGCTTTCTTT
>.|TRBV5-1|.|TRBJ1-2
CASSSLFENDGYTF
TGCGCCAGCAGCTCGTTGTTTGAGAACGATGGCTACACCTTC
>.|TRBV29-1|.|TRBJ1-1
CSVDDGQYRVFF
TGCAGCGTTGATGATGGTCAGTACAGGGTTTTCTTT
>.|TRBV20-1|.|TRBJ2-7
CSARASYEQYF
TGCAGTGCTAGAGCTAGCTACGAGCAGTACTTC
>.|TRBV3-1/TRBV3-2|TRBD2|TRBJ2-3
CASSQGLRGGSTDTQYF
TGTGCCAGCAGCCAAGGTCTGCGGGGAGGGTCGACAGATACGCAGTATTTT
>.|TRBV9|.|TRBJ1-1
CASSLLPGLPNTEAFF
TGTGCCAGCAGCCTATTGCCGGGACTACCCAACACTGAAGCTTTCTTT
>.|TRBV18|.|TRBJ2-3
CASSQVAGSTDTQYF
TGTGCCAGCTCACAAGTGGCGGGGAGCACAGATACGCAGTATTTT
>.|TRBV6-5|.|TRBJ1-4
CASSSRLNEKLFF
TGTGCCAGCAGCTCTCGACTAAATGAAAAACTGTTTTTT
>.|TRBV1|.|TRBJ2-5
CTSSRRTSGKETQYF
TGCACCAGCAGCCGGAGGACTAGCGGAAAAGAGACCCAGTACTTC
>.|TRBV19|.|TRBJ1-6
CASTAGTLSSDPLHF
TGTGCCAGTACCGCCGGGACCCTCTCGAGTGATCCCCTCCACTTT
>.|TRBV2|.|TRBJ2-1
CASSRAGQLLANEQFF
TGTGCCAGCAGTAGAGCGGGACAGCTCCTAGCCAATGAGCAGTTCTTC
>once|TRBV15|TRBD1|TRBJ2-5
CATSDPLQGGETQYF
TGTGCCACCAGCGATCCACTACAGGGGGGAGAGACCCAGTACTTC
>.|TRBV25-1|.|TRBJ2-3
CASSESLSGDTQYF
TGTGCCAGCAGTGAATCACTCTCAGGGGATACGCAGTATTTT
>.|TRBV10-3|.|TRBJ2-5
CAISELPGGTTGQETQYF
TGTGCCATCAGTGAACTGCCCGGTGGGACAACAGGGCAAGAGACCCAGTACTTC
>.|TRBV11-2|.|TRBJ2-1
CASSSPRDGKKQFF
TGTGCCAGCAGCTCTCCACGGGACGGTAAGAAGCAGTTCTTC
>.|TRBV30|TRBD1|TRBJ2-1
CAWSAGQGAVNEQFF
TGTGCCTGGAGTGCAGGACAGGGGGCTGTCAATGAGCAGTTCTTC
>.|TRBV6-1|.|TRBJ1-6
CASSEGSGGVNPLHF
TGTGCCAGCAGTGAGGGGTCGGGGGGCGTTAACCCCCTCCACTTT
>.|TRBV5-1|TRBD2|TRBJ2-5
CASSLGGTREQETQYF
TGCGCCAGCAGCTTGGGGGGGACTAGAGAGCAAGAGACCCAGTACTTC
>.|TRBV14|.|TRBJ1-2
CASSQEGGLGYGYTF
TGTGCCAGCAGCCAAGAAGGGGGGCTGGGGTATGGCTACACCTTC
>.|TRBV7-9|TRBD2|TRBJ2-1
CASSISGGPYNEQFF
TGTGCCAGCAGCATTAGCGGGGGCCCATACAATGAGCAGTTCTTC
>once|TRBV5-4|.|TRBJ1-1
CASSHKRTGSGAEAFF
TGTGCCAGCAGCCACAAACGCACAGGGTCGGGCGCTGAAGCTTTCTTT
>.|TRBV7-9|TRBD1|TRBJ1-3
CASSLPGQGNSGNTIYF
TGTGCCAGCAGCCTCCCAGGACAGGGGAATTCTGGAAACACCATATATTTT
>.|TRBV11-3|.|TRBJ2-7
CASSLEGNGEQYF
TGTGCCAGCAGCTTAGAAGGGAACGGGGAGCAGTACTTC
>.|TRBV7-7|TRBD2|TRBJ2-1
CASSLVAGVTYNEQFF
TGTGCCAGCAGCTTAGTAGCGGGGGTAACCTACAATGAGCAGTTCTTC
>.|TRBV7-9|.|TRBJ2-7
CASSFPGLPSEQYF
TGTGCCAGCAGCTTCCCGGGACTTCCCTCCGAGCAGTACTTC
>.|TRBV5-4|TRBD1|TRBJ1-2
CASSQGRTGTDYGYTF
TGTGCCAGCAGCCAAGGAAGAACAGGGACAGACTATGGCTACACCTTC
>.|TRBV7-6|TRBD2|TRBJ2-5
CASSRHGEGIETQYF
TGTGCCAGCAGCCGCCACGGGGAGGGGATAGAGACCCAGTACTTC
>few|TRBV30|TRBD1|TRBJ1-2
CAWSPPGTGDGYTF
TGTGCCTGGAGTCCGCCCGGGACAGGGGACGGCTACACCTTC
>.|TRBV7-8|.|TRBJ2-7
CASSPIRGTLHEQYF
TGTGCCAGCAGCCCCATCCGGGGGACCTTGCACGAGCAGTACTTC
>.|TRBV11-3|.|TRBJ2-5
CASSRGAQGSTQYF
TGTGCCAGCAGCCGAGGCGCGCAGGGCTCGACCCAGTACTTC
>.|TRBV6-2/TRBV6-3|TRBD1|TRBJ1-5
CASSYVGTGGNQPQHF
TGTGCCAGCAGTTACGTCGGGACAGGGGGCAATCAGCCCCAGCATTTT
>.|TRBV6-6|TRBD1|TRBJ2-5
CASSPGWTGGATQYF
TGTGCCAGCAGTCCGGGATGGACAGGGGGTGCTACCCAGTACTTC
>.|TRBV18|.|TRBJ1-5
CASSPQGNQPQHF
TGTGCCAGCTCACCCCAGGGGAACCAGCCCCAGCATTTT
>.|TRBV7-9|TRBD1|TRBJ2-5
CASSLEWKRGPYQETQYF
TGTGCCAGCAGCTTAGAATGGAAGAGGGGGCCATACCAAGAGACCCAGTACTTC
>few|TRBV6-4|.|TRBJ2-7
CANDWRQLYEQYF
TGTGCCAACGACTGGAGACAGCTCTACGAGCAGTACTTC
>few|TRBV6-5|TRBD1|TRBJ2-7
CATNQGAGEQYF
TGTGCCACCAATCAGGGGGCCGGAGAGCAGTACTTC